This T cell receptor (beta chain) was sequenced for a study of blood T cell repertoires in COVID-19. The repertoire was sequenced with immunoSEQ multiplex PCR; TCRdb's copy has only in-frame clones and lacks some. Of roughly 410,000 clones in the sample, approximately 90% are singletons; the top ten hold roughly 1.5%. V shed 4 bases and J shed 1 base, with 15 bases lying between them. The CDR3 sequence is 16 residues long. Germline V gene sequence: CDR1 MGHRA, CDR2 YSYEKL. This TCR came from a woman between 40 and 50 years old with COVID-19, enrolled during active disease. The chain employs TRBV4-1 and TRBJ2-3, with D tentatively TRBD2 (5 bases). The sequenced sample was peripheral blood. The CDR3 DNA is TGCGCCAGCAGCCGAGGGTCTTCCCTGGGCACAGATACGCAGTATTTT. This gives the protein CASSRGSSLGTDTQYF.